This TCR beta chain was recovered during a study of blood T cell repertoires in COVID-19. Background on the study: The United States, Italy and Spain supplied acute and convalescent COVID-19 samples. The cDNA or gDNA used as material had been derived from T cells, B-cell-depleted T cells, or PBMCs.

Per the original methods: Reference gene primer amplification yielded estimated nucleated cell counts. Generated by immunoSEQ multiplex PCR, the TCRdb table keeps only in-frame clones and is missing some. V and J calls and clone size are copied from that table; D and trimming were computed from the DNA. The table shows 120,000 to 150,000 clones, with more than 75% occurring only once. CDR1 and CDR2 (germline): SGHRS, YFSETQ. V was trimmed by 5 bases and J by 3 bases, leaving 12 bases between them. The CDR3 totals 14 residues. The chain carries TRBV5-1 and TRBJ1-3; a possible D gene is TRBD1 (5 bases). The source of this sequence is a human donor in a cohort sampled during active COVID-19. The material sequenced was peripheral blood. For the CDR3, the DNA is TGCGCCAGCAGTCTAGGGGTCGTTGGAAACACCATATATTTT. Translating it yields CASSLGVVGNTIYF.